The rows below give T cell receptor beta chains drawn from one sample of a study of cytomegalovirus exposure and HLA in healthy donors. Profiled with immunoSEQ multiplex PCR; TCRdb holds only in-frame clones, not every one. This sample carries 150,000 to 200,000 clones, around three quarters of them seen once, and the ten largest clones take 1.8%. The sequencing input was PBMCs. These receptor sequences come from a woman aged 25 to 39 in good health and CMV-seronegative. The CDR3 runs from the conserved cysteine through the conserved F or W. D genes are given only for firm matches. Some rows have no size entry. The others give once, few or many, or a class for an expanded clone.

clone size	V gene	D gene	J gene	CDR3 protein	CDR3 DNA
few	TRBV19	.	TRBJ1-2	CASSRDTTYGYTF	TGTGCCAGTAGTAGGGACACGACGTATGGCTACACCTTC
.	TRBV2	TRBD1	TRBJ1-6	CASSEANRGSSPLHF	TGTGCCAGCAGTGAAGCTAACAGGGGGAGCTCACCCCTCCACTTT
.	TRBV18	.	TRBJ2-5	CASSGTAKETQYF	TGTGCCAGCTCGGGGACTGCTAAAGAGACCCAGTACTTC
.	TRBV5-6	.	TRBJ2-3	CASSLTLSTDTQYF	TGTGCCAGCAGCTTGACTCTCAGCACAGATACGCAGTATTTT
once	TRBV27	TRBD2	TRBJ2-1	CASSSPGRWGGEQFF	TGTGCCAGCAGTTCCCCAGGACGATGGGGGGGTGAGCAGTTCTTC
.	TRBV6-6	.	TRBJ1-2	CASTDLGGGNYGYTF	TGTGCCAGCACCGACCTGGGGGGGGGTAACTATGGCTACACCTTC
.	TRBV10-2	.	TRBJ2-7	CASRRGGGGNPYEQYF	TGCGCCAGCAGGAGGGGGGGTGGAGGGAACCCCTACGAGCAGTACTTC
.	TRBV4-2	TRBD1	TRBJ2-6	CASSPSTGAGANVLTF	TGTGCCAGCAGCCCATCGACAGGGGCTGGGGCCAACGTCCTGACTTTC
.	TRBV7-9	.	TRBJ1-4	CASSLEWEDEKLFF	TGTGCCAGCAGCTTAGAGTGGGAGGATGAAAAACTGTTTTTT
.	TRBV6-5	TRBD1	TRBJ2-7	CASSFNDRAPYEQYF	TGTGCCAGCAGTTTCAACGACAGGGCGCCCTACGAGCAGTACTTC
.	TRBV2	TRBD1	TRBJ2-7	CASSDSDRISYEQYF	TGTGCCAGCAGTGACTCGGACAGGATCTCCTACGAGCAGTACTTC
.	TRBV2	.	TRBJ1-2	CASTSLYGYTF	TGTGCCAGCACTAGTCTCTATGGCTACACCTTC
.	TRBV5-6	.	TRBJ2-7	CASSLRQGYEQYF	TGTGCCAGCAGCTTGCGCCAGGGATACGAGCAGTACTTC
.	TRBV27	.	TRBJ2-1	CASSSGVAYNEQFF	TGTGCCAGCAGTTCCGGGGTAGCCTACAATGAGCAGTTCTTC
.	TRBV4-3	.	TRBJ1-2	CASSVGGNYGYTF	TGCGCCAGCAGCGTTGGGGGGAACTATGGCTACACCTTC
.	TRBV18	TRBD1	TRBJ2-7	CASSLPLKGASEQYF	TGTGCCAGCTCCCTACCTTTGAAGGGGGCGAGCGAGCAGTACTTC
.	TRBV19	.	TRBJ2-1	CASSWSGPTYNEQFF	TGTGCCAGTAGTTGGAGCGGCCCAACCTACAATGAGCAGTTCTTC
.	TRBV5-1	.	TRBJ1-6	CASSSGGGGSNSPLHF	TGCGCCAGCAGCTCCGGAGGCGGGGGTTCCAATTCACCCCTCCACTTT
.	TRBV7-8	.	TRBJ1-3	CASSSGVRSGNTIYF	TGTGCCAGCAGCTCCGGTGTCCGCTCTGGAAACACCATATATTTT
.	TRBV5-1	TRBD2	TRBJ2-6	CASSLTSGAGANVLTF	TGCGCCAGCAGCCTGACTAGCGGGGCTGGGGCCAACGTCCTGACTTTC
few	TRBV14	TRBD1	TRBJ1-2	CASSPKGAGTLYGYTF	TGTGCCAGCAGCCCAAAGGGGGCAGGTACTCTCTATGGCTACACCTTC
.	TRBV5-6	.	TRBJ2-6	CASSLERTSAYRANVLTF	TGTGCCAGCAGCTTGGAAAGGACATCCGCTTATCGGGCCAACGTCCTGACTTTC
.	TRBV5-4	TRBD2	TRBJ2-1	CASSLSPSRLADHNEQFF	TGTGCCAGCAGCTTATCTCCTTCACGACTAGCGGACCACAATGAGCAGTTCTTC
few	TRBV4-1	TRBD2	TRBJ2-5	CASSQVALLFSGRDGETQYF	TGCGCCAGCAGCCAAGTGGCCCTACTTTTTAGCGGGAGGGATGGGGAGACCCAGTACTTC
.	TRBV2	.	TRBJ1-4	CASSPGDVSEVF	TGTGCCAGCAGTCCGGGGGACGTATCGGAGGTTTTT
.	TRBV7-8	.	TRBJ1-2	CASSSDSRLGYTF	TGTGCCAGCAGCTCGGACTCACGTCTTGGCTACACCTTC
few	TRBV11-2	.	TRBJ2-2	CASSPHVRETGELFF	TGTGCCAGCAGCCCCCATGTAAGGGAGACCGGGGAGCTGTTTTTT
.	TRBV6-5	TRBD2	TRBJ2-2	CASSSSGGTGELFF	TGTGCCAGCAGTTCGAGCGGGGGAACCGGGGAGCTGTTTTTT
.	TRBV2	.	TRBJ2-7	CASSGRSGLMDEQYF	TGTGCCAGCAGTGGACGGTCGGGGTTAATGGACGAGCAGTACTTC
.	TRBV4-3	.	TRBJ1-1	CASSQDIRAWNTEAFF	TGCGCCAGCAGCCAAGATATCAGGGCTTGGAACACTGAAGCTTTCTTT
.	TRBV29-1	TRBD1	TRBJ1-1	CSVETGVYNTEAFF	TGCAGCGTTGAAACAGGGGTTTACAACACTGAAGCTTTCTTT
.	TRBV12-5	TRBD1	TRBJ1-2	CASGLPDRGGYTF	TGTGCTAGTGGTTTGCCCGACAGGGGCGGCTACACCTTC
.	TRBV5-1	.	TRBJ2-2	CASSFQGFGELFF	TGCGCCAGCAGCTTCCAGGGGTTCGGGGAGCTGTTTTTT
few	TRBV7-6	TRBD1	TRBJ1-1	CASSPSQGVTEAFF	TGTGCCAGCAGCCCTTCACAGGGGGTCACTGAAGCTTTCTTT
.	TRBV19	.	TRBJ1-2	CASSIWAGNGYTF	TGTGCCAGTAGTATCTGGGCAGGCAATGGCTACACCTTC
.	TRBV5-1	.	TRBJ1-1	CASSRGNTEAFF	TGCGCCAGCAGTAGGGGCAACACTGAAGCTTTCTTT
.	TRBV13	.	TRBJ2-1	CALGQRGNEQFF	TGTGCCCTGGGGCAGCGAGGCAATGAGCAGTTCTTC
.	TRBV19	.	TRBJ1-5	CASTDWGQAGGPQHF	TGTGCCAGTACCGACTGGGGGCAGGCAGGAGGGCCCCAGCATTTT
.	TRBV27	TRBD1	TRBJ1-1	CASGLTGGSEAFF	TGTGCCAGCGGCCTGACAGGGGGTTCTGAAGCTTTCTTT
.	TRBV29-1	.	TRBJ2-3	CSANYRVGTDTQYF	TGCAGCGCCAACTACAGGGTAGGCACAGATACGCAGTATTTT
.	TRBV28	TRBD1	TRBJ2-3	CASSRGQVTDTQYF	TGTGCCAGCAGTCGCGGACAGGTCACAGATACGCAGTATTTT
.	TRBV19	.	TRBJ2-4	CASRDLAKNIQYF	TGTGCCAGTCGGGATCTAGCCAAAAACATTCAGTACTTC
.	TRBV7-8	.	TRBJ1-2	CASSLGRWGDGYTF	TGTGCCAGCAGCTTAGGGCGGTGGGGGGATGGCTACACCTTC
few	TRBV7-9	TRBD2	TRBJ2-3	CASSSGLAAWDTQYF	TGTGCCAGCAGCTCGGGACTAGCGGCGTGGGATACGCAGTATTTT
.	TRBV4-2	.	TRBJ2-7	CASSQEEGPNYEQYF	TGTGCCAGCAGCCAAGAGGAGGGGCCTAACTACGAGCAGTACTTC
once	TRBV28	TRBD1	TRBJ1-6	CASSLPLDRGWNNSPLHF	TGTGCCAGCAGTTTACCCCTAGACAGGGGGTGGAATAATTCACCCCTCCACTTT
.	TRBV6-5	TRBD2	TRBJ2-7	CASRTSGTYEQYF	TGTGCCAGCAGGACTAGCGGCACCTACGAGCAGTACTTC
.	TRBV6-5	.	TRBJ2-7	CASSYRRGTSYEQYF	TGTGCCAGCAGTTACCGTCGGGGGACCTCCTACGAGCAGTACTTC
.	TRBV6-5	.	TRBJ1-2	CATSDRPGANYGYTF	TGTGCCACCTCCGACAGGCCTGGGGCTAACTATGGCTACACCTTC
few	TRBV5-6	.	TRBJ2-3	CASSLSQSTDTQYF	TGTGCCAGCAGCTTGTCCCAGTCCACAGATACGCAGTATTTT
.	TRBV7-7	TRBD1	TRBJ2-2	CASSPGTVVTGELFF	TGTGCCAGCAGCCCGGGGACAGTAGTTACCGGGGAGCTGTTTTTT
.	TRBV30	.	TRBJ2-5	CAWSSWTTETQYF	TGTGCCTGGAGTTCCTGGACTACCGAGACCCAGTACTTC
.	TRBV5-6	.	TRBJ1-2	CASRTTGTPNNYGYTF	TGTGCCAGCAGAACAACCGGGACACCAAATAACTATGGCTACACCTTC
.	TRBV5-1	.	TRBJ1-2	CASSLTPNYGYTF	TGCGCCAGCAGCTTGACACCTAACTATGGCTACACCTTC
few	TRBV14	TRBD2	TRBJ2-7	CASSQDISGGRAFYEQYF	TGTGCCAGCAGCCAAGATATTAGCGGCGGGAGGGCCTTCTACGAGCAGTACTTC